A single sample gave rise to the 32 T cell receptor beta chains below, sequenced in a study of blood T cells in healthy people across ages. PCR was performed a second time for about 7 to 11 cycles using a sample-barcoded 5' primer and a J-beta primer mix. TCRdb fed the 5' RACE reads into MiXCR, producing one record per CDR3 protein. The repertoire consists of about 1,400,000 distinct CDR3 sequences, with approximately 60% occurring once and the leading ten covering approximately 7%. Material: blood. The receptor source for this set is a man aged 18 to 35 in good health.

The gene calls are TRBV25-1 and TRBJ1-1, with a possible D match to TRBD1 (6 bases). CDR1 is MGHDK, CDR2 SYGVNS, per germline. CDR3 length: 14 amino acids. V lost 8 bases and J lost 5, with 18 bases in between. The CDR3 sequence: CASLKAGAGTEAFF. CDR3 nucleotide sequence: TGTGCCAGCCTTAAAGCGGGGGCGGGAACTGAAGCTTTCTTT.

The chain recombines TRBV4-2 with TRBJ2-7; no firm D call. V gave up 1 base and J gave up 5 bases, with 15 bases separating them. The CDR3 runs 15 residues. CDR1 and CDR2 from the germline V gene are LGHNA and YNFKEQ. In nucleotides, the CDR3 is TGTGCCAGCAGCCAAGCGACACTCCGTACTGACGAGCAGTACTTC. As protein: CASSQATLRTDEQYF.

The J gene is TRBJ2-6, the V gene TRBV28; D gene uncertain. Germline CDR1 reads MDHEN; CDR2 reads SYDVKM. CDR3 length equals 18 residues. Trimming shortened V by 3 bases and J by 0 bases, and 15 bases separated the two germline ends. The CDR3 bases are TGTGCCAGCAGTTTCTTGAGACTGCTGCGCTCTGGGGCCAACGTCCTGACTTTC. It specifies CASSFLRLLRSGANVLTF.

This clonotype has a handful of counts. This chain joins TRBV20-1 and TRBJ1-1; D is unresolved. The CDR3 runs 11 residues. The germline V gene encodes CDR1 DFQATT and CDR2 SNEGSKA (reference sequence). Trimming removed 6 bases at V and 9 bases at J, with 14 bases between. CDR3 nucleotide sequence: TGCAGTGCAGACTACAGCACACAAGCTTTCTTT. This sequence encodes CSADYSTQAFF.

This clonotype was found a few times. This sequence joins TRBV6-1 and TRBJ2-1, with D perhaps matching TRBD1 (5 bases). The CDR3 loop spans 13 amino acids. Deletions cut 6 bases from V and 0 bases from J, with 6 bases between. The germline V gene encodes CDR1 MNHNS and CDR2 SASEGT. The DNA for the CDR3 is TGTGCCAGCAGCAGGGCCTCCTACAATGAGCAGTTCTTC. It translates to CASSRASYNEQFF.

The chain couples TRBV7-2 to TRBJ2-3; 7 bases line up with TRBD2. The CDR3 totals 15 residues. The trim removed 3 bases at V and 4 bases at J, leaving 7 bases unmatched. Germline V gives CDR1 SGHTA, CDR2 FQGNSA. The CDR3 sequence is CASSFDSGFADTQYF. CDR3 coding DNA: TGTGCCAGCAGCTTCGATAGCGGGTTTGCAGATACGCAGTATTTT. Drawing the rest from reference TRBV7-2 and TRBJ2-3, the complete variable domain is GAGVSQSPSNKVTEKGKDVELRCDPISGHTALYWYRQSLGQGLEFLIYFQGNSAPDKSGLPSDRFSAERTGGSVSTLTIQRTQQEDSAVYLCASSFDSGFADTQYFGPGTRLTVL.

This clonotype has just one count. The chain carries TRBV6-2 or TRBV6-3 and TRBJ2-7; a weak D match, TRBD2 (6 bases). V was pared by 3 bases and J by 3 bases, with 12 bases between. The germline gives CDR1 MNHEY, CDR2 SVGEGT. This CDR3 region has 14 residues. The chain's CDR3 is CASSYSGLNYEQYF. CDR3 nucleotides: TGTGCCAGCAGTTATTCGGGACTCAACTACGAGCAGTACTTC.

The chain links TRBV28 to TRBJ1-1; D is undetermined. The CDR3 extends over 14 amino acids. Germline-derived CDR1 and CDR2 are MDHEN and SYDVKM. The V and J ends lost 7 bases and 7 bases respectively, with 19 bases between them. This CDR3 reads CASITLEGVNEAFF. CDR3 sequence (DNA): TGTGCCAGCATCACCCTGGAGGGAGTAAATGAAGCTTTCTTT. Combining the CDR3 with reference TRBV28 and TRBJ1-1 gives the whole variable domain DVKVTQSSRYLVKRTGEKVFLECVQDMDHENMFWYRQDPGLGLRLIYFSYDVKMKEKGDIPEGYSVSREKKERFSLILESASTNQTSMYLCASITLEGVNEAFFGQGTRLTVV.

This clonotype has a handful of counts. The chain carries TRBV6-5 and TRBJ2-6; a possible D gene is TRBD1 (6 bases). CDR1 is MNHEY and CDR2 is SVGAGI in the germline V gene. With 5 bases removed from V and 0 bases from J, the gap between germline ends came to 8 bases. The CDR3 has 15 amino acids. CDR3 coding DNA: TGTGCCAGCAGTACCAGGGGCTCTGGGGCCAACGTCCTGACTTTC. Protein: CASSTRGSGANVLTF.

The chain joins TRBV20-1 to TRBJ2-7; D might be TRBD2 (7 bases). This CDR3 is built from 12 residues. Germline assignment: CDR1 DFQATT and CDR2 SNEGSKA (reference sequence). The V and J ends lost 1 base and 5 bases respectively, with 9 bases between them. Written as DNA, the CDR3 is TGCAGTGCTAGAGGAGGGGGGGACGAGCAGTACTTC. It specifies CSARGGGDEQYF.

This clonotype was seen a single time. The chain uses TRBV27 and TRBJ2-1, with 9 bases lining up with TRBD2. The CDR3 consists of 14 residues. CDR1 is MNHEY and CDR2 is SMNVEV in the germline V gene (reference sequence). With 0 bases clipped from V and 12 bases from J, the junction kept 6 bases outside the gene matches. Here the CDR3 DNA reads TGTGCCAGCAGTTTATCGGGACTAGCCGATGGGCAGTTCTTC. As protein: CASSLSGLADGQFF.

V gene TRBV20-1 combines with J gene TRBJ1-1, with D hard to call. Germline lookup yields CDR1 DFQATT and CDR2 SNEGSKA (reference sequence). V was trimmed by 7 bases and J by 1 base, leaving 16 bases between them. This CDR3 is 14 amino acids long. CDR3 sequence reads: CSGGHRMGNTEAFF. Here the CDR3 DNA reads TGCAGTGGTGGTCATCGCATGGGGAACACTGAAGCTTTCTTT.

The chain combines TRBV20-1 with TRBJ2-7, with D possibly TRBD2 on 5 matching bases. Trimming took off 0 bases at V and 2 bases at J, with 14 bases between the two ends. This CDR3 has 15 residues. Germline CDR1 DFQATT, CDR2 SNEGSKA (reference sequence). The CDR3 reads CSARDPFGKTYEQYF. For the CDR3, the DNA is TGCAGTGCTAGAGATCCATTCGGGAAGACCTACGAGCAGTACTTC.

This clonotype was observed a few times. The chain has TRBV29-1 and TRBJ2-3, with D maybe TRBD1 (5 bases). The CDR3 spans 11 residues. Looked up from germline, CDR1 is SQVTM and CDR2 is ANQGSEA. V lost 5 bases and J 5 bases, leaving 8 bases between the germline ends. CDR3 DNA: TGCAGCGTTTGGGGCGGAGATACGCAGTATTTT. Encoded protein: CSVWGGDTQYF.

The CDR3 DNA follows: TGTGCCAGCAGTTCCCTGACAGGGCAGCCCCAGCATTTT. This gives the protein CASSSLTGQPQHF. The genes are TRBV27 and TRBJ1-5, with 7 bases that match TRBD1. V gave up 4 bases and J gave up 7 bases; unmatched junction bases: 4. Germline CDR1 reads MNHEY; CDR2 reads SMNVEV (reference sequence). The CDR3 length is 13 residues.

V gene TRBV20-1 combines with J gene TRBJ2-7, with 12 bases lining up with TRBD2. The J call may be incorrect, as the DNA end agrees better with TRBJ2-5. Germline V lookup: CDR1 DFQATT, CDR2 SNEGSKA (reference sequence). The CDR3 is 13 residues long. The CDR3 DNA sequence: TGCAGTATGACTAGCGGGGGAGTGCAGACCCAGTACTTC. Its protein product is CSMTSGGVQTQYF.

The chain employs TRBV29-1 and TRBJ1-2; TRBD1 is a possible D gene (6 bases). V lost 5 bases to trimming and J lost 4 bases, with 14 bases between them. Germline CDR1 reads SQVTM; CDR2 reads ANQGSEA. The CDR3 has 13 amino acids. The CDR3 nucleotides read TGCAGCGTTACTGAGACAGGAATCTATGGCTACACCTTC. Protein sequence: CSVTETGIYGYTF. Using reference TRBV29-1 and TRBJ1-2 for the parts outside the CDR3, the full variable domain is SAVISQKPSRDICQRGTSLTIQCQVDSQVTMMFWYRQQPGQSLTLIATANQGSEATYESGFVIDKFPISRPNLTFSTLTVSNMSPEDSSIYLCSVTETGIYGYTFGSGTRLTVV.

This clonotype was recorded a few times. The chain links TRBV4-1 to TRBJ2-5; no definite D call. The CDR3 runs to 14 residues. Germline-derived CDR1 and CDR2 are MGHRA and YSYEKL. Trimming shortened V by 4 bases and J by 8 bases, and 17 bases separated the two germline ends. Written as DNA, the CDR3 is TGCGCCAGCAGCCCGCCGAACACGGCGGTTACCCAGTACTTC. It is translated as CASSPPNTAVTQYF.

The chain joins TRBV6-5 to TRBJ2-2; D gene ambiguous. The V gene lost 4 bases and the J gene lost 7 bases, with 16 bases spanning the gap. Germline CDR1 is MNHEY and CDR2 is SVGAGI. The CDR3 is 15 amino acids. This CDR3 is CASSSTGRIGGELFF. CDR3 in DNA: TGTGCCAGCAGTTCGACGGGTCGCATAGGCGGGGAGCTGTTTTTT.

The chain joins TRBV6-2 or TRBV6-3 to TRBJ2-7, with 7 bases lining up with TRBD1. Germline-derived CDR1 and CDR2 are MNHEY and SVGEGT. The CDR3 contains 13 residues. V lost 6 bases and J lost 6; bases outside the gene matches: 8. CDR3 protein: CASRDTGEGEQYF. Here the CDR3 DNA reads TGTGCCAGCAGGGACACAGGGGAAGGCGAGCAGTACTTC.

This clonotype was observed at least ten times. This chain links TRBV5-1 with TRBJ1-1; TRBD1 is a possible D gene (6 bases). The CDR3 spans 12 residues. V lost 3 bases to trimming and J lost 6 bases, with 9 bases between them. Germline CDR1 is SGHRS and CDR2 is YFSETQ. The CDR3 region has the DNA TGCGCCAGCAGCTATGGACAGTCTGAAGCTTTCTTT. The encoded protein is CASSYGQSEAFF.

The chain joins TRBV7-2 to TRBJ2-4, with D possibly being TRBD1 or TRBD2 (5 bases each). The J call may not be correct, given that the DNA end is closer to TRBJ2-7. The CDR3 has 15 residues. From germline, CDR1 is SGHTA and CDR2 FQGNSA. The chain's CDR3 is CASSPASGEGYEQYF. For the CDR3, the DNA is TGTGCCAGCAGCCCAGCTTCAGGAGAGGGGTACGAGCAGTACTTC.

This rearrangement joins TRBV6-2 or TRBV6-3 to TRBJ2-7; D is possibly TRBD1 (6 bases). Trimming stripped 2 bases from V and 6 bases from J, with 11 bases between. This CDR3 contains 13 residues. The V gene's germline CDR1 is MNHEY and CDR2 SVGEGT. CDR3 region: CASSYTQGSEQYF. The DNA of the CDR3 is TGTGCCAGCAGTTACACCCAGGGGAGCGAGCAGTACTTC.

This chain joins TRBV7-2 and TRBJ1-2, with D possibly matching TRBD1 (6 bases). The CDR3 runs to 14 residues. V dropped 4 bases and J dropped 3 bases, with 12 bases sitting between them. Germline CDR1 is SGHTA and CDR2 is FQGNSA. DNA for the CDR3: TGTGCCAGCAGCTCCGGAGGGGGGGACTATGGCTACACCTTC. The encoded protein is CASSSGGGDYGYTF.

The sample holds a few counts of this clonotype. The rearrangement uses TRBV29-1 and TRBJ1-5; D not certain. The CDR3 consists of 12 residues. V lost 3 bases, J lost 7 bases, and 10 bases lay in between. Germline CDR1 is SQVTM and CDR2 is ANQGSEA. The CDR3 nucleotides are TGCAGCGTTGAGGGTGCAGGCCAGCCCCAGCATTTT. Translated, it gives CSVEGAGQPQHF. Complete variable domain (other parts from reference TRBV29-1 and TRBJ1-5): SAVISQKPSRDICQRGTSLTIQCQVDSQVTMMFWYRQQPGQSLTLIATANQGSEATYESGFVIDKFPISRPNLTFSTLTVSNMSPEDSSIYLCSVEGAGQPQHFGDGTRLSIL.

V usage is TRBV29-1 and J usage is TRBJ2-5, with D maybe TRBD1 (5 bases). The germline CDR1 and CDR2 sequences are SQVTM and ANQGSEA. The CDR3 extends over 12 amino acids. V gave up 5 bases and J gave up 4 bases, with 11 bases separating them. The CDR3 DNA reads TGCAGCGTTTGCAGGGAACCAGAGACCCAGTACTTC. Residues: CSVCREPETQYF. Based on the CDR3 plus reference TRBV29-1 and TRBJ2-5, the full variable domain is SAVISQKPSRDICQRGTSLTIQCQVDSQVTMMFWYRQQPGQSLTLIATANQGSEATYESGFVIDKFPISRPNLTFSTLTVSNMSPEDSSIYLCSVCREPETQYFGPGTRLLVL.

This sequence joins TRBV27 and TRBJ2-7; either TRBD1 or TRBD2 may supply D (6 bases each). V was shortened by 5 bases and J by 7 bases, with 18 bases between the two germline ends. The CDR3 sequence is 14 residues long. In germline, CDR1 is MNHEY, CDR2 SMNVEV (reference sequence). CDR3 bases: TGTGCCAGCAGTGCTACCCAACAAGGGGGGGAGCAGTACTTC. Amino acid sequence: CASSATQQGGEQYF.

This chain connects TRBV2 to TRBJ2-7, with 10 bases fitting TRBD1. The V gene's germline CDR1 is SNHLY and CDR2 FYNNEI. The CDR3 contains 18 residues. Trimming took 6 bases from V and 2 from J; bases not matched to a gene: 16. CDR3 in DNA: TGTGCCAGCAGCCCTACCGGGACAGGGGCTGGTGGGCCCTACGAGCAGTACTTC. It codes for CASSPTGTGAGGPYEQYF.

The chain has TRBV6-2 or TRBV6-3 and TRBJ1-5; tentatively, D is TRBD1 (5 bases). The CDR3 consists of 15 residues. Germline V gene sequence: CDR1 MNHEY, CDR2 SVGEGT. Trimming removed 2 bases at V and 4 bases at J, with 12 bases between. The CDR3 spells CASSYGGPWNQPQHF. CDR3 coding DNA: TGTGCCAGCAGTTACGGGGGTCCTTGGAATCAGCCCCAGCATTTT.

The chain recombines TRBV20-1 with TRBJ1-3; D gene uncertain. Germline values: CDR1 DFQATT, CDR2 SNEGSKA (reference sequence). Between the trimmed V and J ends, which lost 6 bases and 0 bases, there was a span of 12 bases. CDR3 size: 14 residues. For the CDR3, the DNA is TGCAGTGCAAAACGTAGGGACTCTGGAAACACCATATATTTT. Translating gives CSAKRRDSGNTIYF.

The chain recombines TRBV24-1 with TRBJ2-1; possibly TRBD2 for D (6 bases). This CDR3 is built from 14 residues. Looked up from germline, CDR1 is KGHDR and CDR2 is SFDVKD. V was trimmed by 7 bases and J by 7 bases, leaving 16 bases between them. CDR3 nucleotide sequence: TGTGCCACCAGCAAGGACTACCCGGGAAATGAGCAGTTCTTC. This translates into CATSKDYPGNEQFF.

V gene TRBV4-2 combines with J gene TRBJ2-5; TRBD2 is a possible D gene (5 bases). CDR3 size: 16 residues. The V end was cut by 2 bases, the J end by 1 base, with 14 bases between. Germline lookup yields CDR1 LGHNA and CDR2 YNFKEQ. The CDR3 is CASSQPGNLFQETQYF. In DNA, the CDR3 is TGTGCCAGCAGCCAACCCGGGAACCTATTCCAAGAGACCCAGTACTTC.